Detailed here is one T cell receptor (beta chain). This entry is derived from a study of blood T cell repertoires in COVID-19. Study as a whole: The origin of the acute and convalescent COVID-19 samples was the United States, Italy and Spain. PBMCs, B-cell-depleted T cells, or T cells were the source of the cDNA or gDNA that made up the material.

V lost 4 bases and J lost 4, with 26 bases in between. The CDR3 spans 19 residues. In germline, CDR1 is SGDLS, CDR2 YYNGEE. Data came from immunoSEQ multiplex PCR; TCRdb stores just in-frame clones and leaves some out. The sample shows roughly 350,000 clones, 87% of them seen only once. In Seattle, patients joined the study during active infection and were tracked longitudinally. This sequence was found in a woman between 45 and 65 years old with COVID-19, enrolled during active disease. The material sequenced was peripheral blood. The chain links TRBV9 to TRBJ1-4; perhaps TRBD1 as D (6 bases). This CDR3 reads CASSPRSLVGGFGNEKLFF. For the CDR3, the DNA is TGTGCCAGCAGCCCCAGGAGTTTAGTAGGGGGATTCGGTAATGAAAAACTGTTTTTT.